Listed below are T cell receptor beta chains from one sample, sequenced in a study of cytomegalovirus exposure and HLA in healthy donors. TCRdb's copy holds only in-frame clones and misses some; the assay was immunoSEQ multiplex PCR. With about 160,000 clones in the sample, the ten largest clones hold around 1.4%. Sequencing was performed on PBMCs. Source of these receptors: a woman in her sixties in good health and CMV-seronegative. CDR3s include the opening cysteine and the closing phenylalanine or tryptophan. The D gene is left open where the match is weak.

TRBV19	.	TRBJ1-5	CASSKQQGLDQPQHF	TGTGCCAGTAGTAAACAGCAGGGGCTCGATCAGCCCCAGCATTTT
TRBV5-1	TRBD1	TRBJ2-5	CASRDLQGYQETQYF	TGCGCCAGCAGGGACTTACAGGGGTACCAAGAGACCCAGTACTTC
TRBV2	TRBD1	TRBJ1-5	CASGGVGGGQPQHF	TGTGCCAGCGGGGGAGTAGGGGGCGGTCAGCCCCAGCATTTT
TRBV5-1	.	TRBJ1-5	CASSLGSGSGQPQHF	TGCGCCAGCAGCTTGGGCTCAGGGTCAGGTCAGCCCCAGCATTTT
TRBV10-3	TRBD2	TRBJ2-1	CAIRGGGEQFF	TGTGCCATCAGAGGCGGGGGTGAGCAGTTCTTC
TRBV29-1	TRBD2	TRBJ2-1	CSAPLAGGRDEQFF	TGCAGCGCTCCGTTAGCGGGAGGTCGCGATGAGCAGTTCTTC
TRBV5-1	.	TRBJ1-6	CASSLVPDSPLHF	TGCGCCAGCAGCTTGGTCCCAGATTCACCCCTCCACTTT
TRBV5-6	.	TRBJ1-1	CASSSSMGYQAGDTEAFF	TGTGCCAGCAGCTCCAGTATGGGTTACCAGGCCGGCGACACTGAAGCTTTCTTT
TRBV5-1	TRBD1	TRBJ1-1	CASSQGQGGAEAFF	TGCGCCAGCAGCCAAGGACAGGGGGGAGCTGAAGCTTTCTTT
TRBV30	.	TRBJ1-6	CAWRIRTNRVGNSPLHF	TGTGCCTGGAGAATAAGAACCAACAGGGTGGGGAATTCACCCCTCCACTTT
TRBV5-1	.	TRBJ1-1	CASSGSNTEAFF	TGCGCCAGCAGCGGGAGCAACACTGAAGCTTTCTTT
TRBV5-5	.	TRBJ1-4	CASSLGALNEKLFF	TGTGCCAGCAGCTTGGGGGCCCTTAATGAAAAACTGTTTTTT
TRBV6-5	.	TRBJ2-7	CASSYSMTNEQYF	TGTGCCAGCAGTTACTCGATGACAAACGAGCAGTACTTC
TRBV9	TRBD1	TRBJ2-7	CASSVVGQGGEQYF	TGTGCCAGCAGCGTAGTTGGACAGGGGGGCGAGCAGTACTTC
TRBV15	.	TRBJ1-4	CATSRKSGLWDEKLFF	TGTGCCACCAGCAGAAAGTCAGGCTTGTGGGATGAAAAACTGTTTTTT
TRBV6-5	TRBD1	TRBJ2-7	CASTRDSSYEQYF	TGTGCCAGCACCCGGGACAGCTCCTACGAGCAGTACTTC
TRBV6-5	TRBD1	TRBJ2-3	CASSSLTGGTDTQYF	TGTGCCAGCAGTTCCTTAACAGGGGGCACAGATACGCAGTATTTT
TRBV4-1	.	TRBJ1-5	CASSQASTGNQPQHF	TGCGCCAGCAGCCAAGCTTCAACGGGAAATCAGCCCCAGCATTTT
TRBV2	.	TRBJ1-5	CASRWGEYSNQPQHF	TGTGCCAGCAGATGGGGGGAGTATAGCAATCAGCCCCAGCATTTT
TRBV7-2	TRBD1	TRBJ1-6	CASSSSRGPNSPLHF	TGTGCCAGCAGCTCGAGCAGGGGGCCGAATTCACCCCTCCACTTT
TRBV5-6	TRBD1	TRBJ2-7	CASSLGTVVYEQYF	TGTGCCAGCAGCCTAGGGACAGTCGTCTACGAGCAGTACTTC
TRBV9	TRBD1	TRBJ2-1	CASSAGTGRYNEQFF	TGTGCCAGCAGCGCCGGGACAGGGAGGTACAATGAGCAGTTCTTC
TRBV4-2	TRBD2	TRBJ2-5	CASSRGLAGAEETQYF	TGTGCCAGCAGCCGCGGACTAGCGGGGGCCGAAGAGACCCAGTACTTC
TRBV6-5	.	TRBJ1-1	CASSYSSGRGNTEAFF	TGTGCCAGCAGTTACAGCTCGGGCAGGGGGAACACTGAAGCTTTCTTT
TRBV9	TRBD2	TRBJ2-5	CASSHLGEGIKETQYF	TGTGCCAGCAGCCATTTGGGGGAGGGGATAAAAGAGACCCAGTACTTC
TRBV6-5	.	TRBJ1-6	CASQAGTITSPLHF	TGTGCCAGCCAGGCCGGGACAATTACTTCACCCCTCCACTTT
TRBV9	.	TRBJ1-1	CASSLRSQNTEAFF	TGTGCCAGCAGCCTCCGGTCCCAAAACACTGAAGCTTTCTTT
TRBV9	.	TRBJ1-2	CASSDRRVGYGYTF	TGTGCCAGCAGCGACCGCAGGGTAGGCTATGGCTACACCTTC
TRBV6-6	.	TRBJ1-4	CASRTDPGAIEKLFF	TGTGCCAGCAGAACTGACCCTGGGGCGATTGAAAAACTGTTTTTT
TRBV27	.	TRBJ1-1	CASSLRGRGSEAFF	TGTGCCAGCAGTTTAAGGGGCAGGGGTTCCGAAGCTTTCTTT
TRBV7-9	.	TRBJ1-1	CASSFYLNTEAFF	TGTGCCAGCAGTTTCTACTTGAACACTGAAGCTTTCTTT
TRBV2	TRBD1	TRBJ1-4	CASRLGTANEKLFF	TGTGCCAGCAGATTAGGGACAGCTAATGAAAAACTGTTTTTT
TRBV11-2	TRBD1	TRBJ1-1	CASSSSGGITEAFF	TGTGCCAGCAGCTCGTCAGGGGGCATTACTGAAGCTTTCTTT
TRBV7-2	TRBD2	TRBJ2-3	CASSLGLAGGRDTQYF	TGTGCCAGCAGCTTAGGCCTAGCGGGGGGCAGGGATACGCAGTATTTT
TRBV5-1	.	TRBJ2-7	CASSSRENVLEQYF	TGCGCCAGCAGCTCCCGGGAAAATGTCCTCGAGCAGTACTTC
TRBV2	.	TRBJ2-3	CASKLTARSTDTQYF	TGTGCCAGCAAACTGACAGCCCGAAGCACAGATACGCAGTATTTT
TRBV5-6	.	TRBJ1-6	CASSPGGSPLHF	TGTGCCAGCAGCCCCGGGGGTTCACCCCTCCACTTT
TRBV9	TRBD1	TRBJ1-5	CASSAGTGDFKPQHF	TGTGCCAGCAGCGCCGGGACAGGGGACTTTAAGCCCCAGCATTTT
TRBV5-1	TRBD1	TRBJ2-5	CASSLARDRGETQYF	TGCGCCAGCAGCTTGGCAAGGGACAGGGGGGAGACCCAGTACTTC
TRBV5-1	TRBD2	TRBJ2-1	CASSLGQRGGSYNEQFF	TGCGCCAGCAGCTTGGGCCAGCGGGGGGGTTCCTACAATGAGCAGTTCTTC
TRBV18	TRBD1	TRBJ1-3	CASSPITGTGPGNTIYF	TGTGCCAGCTCGCCGATCACCGGGACAGGGCCCGGAAACACCATATATTTT
TRBV19	.	TRBJ2-7	CASSMSGYPAYEQYF	TGTGCCAGTAGTATGTCGGGGTACCCTGCCTACGAGCAGTACTTC
TRBV9	TRBD2	TRBJ2-2	CASSGSGGLNTGELFF	TGTGCCAGCAGCGGAAGCGGGGGCCTTAACACCGGGGAGCTGTTTTTT
TRBV19	.	TRBJ2-7	CASSIGSQGSYEQYF	TGTGCCAGTAGTATTGGCTCCCAGGGATCCTACGAGCAGTACTTC
TRBV2	.	TRBJ2-7	CASSEESRGWAGTTYEQYF	TGTGCCAGCAGTGAAGAGTCCCGGGGTTGGGCCGGAACAACCTACGAGCAGTACTTC